This TCR beta chain derives from a study of technical replicates of blood from several donors. The assay was immunoSEQ multiplex PCR, and TCRdb's table has in-frame clones only and misses some. The repertoire includes tens of thousands of clones, 98% of them detected once, and over 0.15% sits in the top ten. The CDR3 covers 13 residues. After removal of 7 bases from V and 3 bases from J, the junction contained 6 bases not matched to a gene. The germline gives CDR1 SQVTM, CDR2 ANQGSEA. The TCR sequence derives from a human donor in good health. The sample comprised T cells isolated from PBMCs. The chain carries TRBV29-1 and TRBJ2-1; 7 bases fit TRBD1. The CDR3 is CSAEGQDYNEQFF. As DNA, the CDR3 is TGCAGCGCCGAAGGACAGGACTACAATGAGCAGTTCTTC.